Below are 32 T cell receptor beta chains sequenced from a single sample in a study of technical replicates of blood from a few donors. TCRdb keeps only in-frame clones here, not all; method: immunoSEQ multiplex PCR. Altogether 65,000 to 90,000 clones are present, about 90% being singletons, with the ten largest covering about 0.27%. The specimen sequenced was T cells isolated from PBMCs. Receptors originate from a human donor in good health.

The table lists this clone with a count of one. V and J are TRBV11-3 and TRBJ1-2; a possible D gene is TRBD1 (6 bases). Trimming stripped 2 bases from V and 7 bases from J, with 11 bases between. The CDR3 length is 13 residues. Germline CDR1 reads SGHNT; CDR2 reads YENEEA. The CDR3 DNA reads as TGTGCCAGCAGCTTAAGACAGGATTTTGGCTACACCTTC. Translating gives CASSLRQDFGYTF.

In its sample, this clone was seen once. The chain couples TRBV14 to TRBJ2-1, with 10 bases fitting TRBD2. From germline, CDR1 is SGHDN and CDR2 FVKESK. This CDR3 is built from 21 residues. J lost 9 bases, V lost 0 bases, and 23 bases had no gene match. The CDR3 protein is CASSQDLGLAQIGELNGEQFF. Here the CDR3 DNA reads TGTGCCAGCAGCCAAGATTTGGGACTAGCGCAAATAGGGGAACTTAACGGTGAGCAGTTCTTC.

The chain employs TRBV9 and TRBJ2-3; D may be TRBD2 (5 bases). The ends were cut back, 0 bases at V and 5 bases at J, with 13 bases in the middle. CDR3 length equals 15 residues. CDR1 is SGDLS and CDR2 is YYNGEE in the germline V gene. The CDR3 DNA reads as TGTGCCAGCAGCGTAGCCAGAGAGGGCCGAGATACGCAGTATTTT. Translated: CASSVAREGRDTQYF.

As DNA, the CDR3 is TGCGCCAGCAGAGAGGAGCGGATAGTAGGAGATACGCAGTATTTT. Amino acid sequence: CASREERIVGDTQYF. This chain connects TRBV10-2 to TRBJ2-3; D possibly corresponds to TRBD2 (5 bases). Germline V gives CDR1 WSHSY, CDR2 SAAADI. Trimming took off 6 bases at V and 5 bases at J, with 18 bases between the two ends. The CDR3 has 15 amino acids.

The chain joins TRBV6-1 to TRBJ2-7; D unresolved. Germline CDR1 and CDR2: MNHNS and SASEGT. The CDR3 has 11 amino acids. V gave up 3 bases and J gave up 12 bases, with 12 bases separating them. The DNA for the CDR3 is TGTGCCAGCAGTGATTCGCTCAGGTGGTACTTC. Encoded protein: CASSDSLRWYF.

The V call is TRBV18, the J call TRBJ2-5, with a possible D match to TRBD2 (6 bases). Looked up from germline, CDR1 is KGHSH and CDR2 is LQKENI. V shed 2 bases and J shed 5 bases, with 9 bases lying between them. CDR3 length: 13 amino acids. CDR3 in DNA: TGTGCCAGCTCACCAGGAGGGAAGGAGACCCAGTACTTC. Its translation is CASSPGGKETQYF. Full variable domain (missing parts from reference TRBV18 and TRBJ2-5): NAGVMQNPRHLVRRRGQEARLRCSPMKGHSHVYWYRQLPEEGLKFMVYLQKENIIDESGMPKERFSAEFPKEGPSILRIQQVVRGDSAAYFCASSPGGKETQYFGPGTRLLVL.

V usage is TRBV11-2 and J usage is TRBJ1-6; the match to TRBD1 covers 7 bases. CDR1 and CDR2 from the germline V gene are SGHAT and FQNNGV. The V segment lost 2 bases and the J segment 7 bases; nucleotides outside the gene matches: 5. The CDR3 covers 15 residues. This CDR3 reads CASSLQLTGNSPLHF. As DNA, the CDR3 is TGTGCCAGCAGCTTACAATTGACAGGGAATTCACCCCTCCACTTT.

The V and J genes are TRBV27 and TRBJ2-7; D possibly corresponds to TRBD2 (6 bases). Trimming removed 7 bases at V and 8 bases at J, with 27 bases between. Germline-derived CDR1 and CDR2 are MNHEY and SMNVEV (reference sequence). The CDR3 is 16 amino acids. DNA of the CDR3: TGTGCCAGCATCGACCACCGGGCCCCCGATAGCGGAAAGCAGTACTTC. It is translated as CASIDHRAPDSGKQYF.

This chain uses TRBV4-1 with TRBJ2-1, with 7 bases fitting TRBD1. Germline trimming cut 2 bases from V and 4 bases from J; bases unmatched to any gene: 2. The CDR3 has 14 amino acids. Germline V gene sequence: CDR1 MGHRA, CDR2 YSYEKL. CDR3 protein: CASSQPGQYNEQFF. CDR3 nucleotide sequence: TGCGCCAGCAGCCAACCGGGACAGTACAATGAGCAGTTCTTC.

The chain is built from TRBV7-2 and TRBJ1-1, with no clear D. The V end was cut by 5 bases, the J end by 4 bases, with 14 bases between. Germline CDR1 and CDR2: SGHTA and FQGNSA. The CDR3 covers 14 residues. The CDR3 sequence is CASSARRAGTEAFF. The DNA for the CDR3 is TGTGCCAGCAGCGCCCGGAGGGCGGGCACTGAAGCTTTCTTT.

This sequence joins TRBV10-3 and TRBJ1-1; possible D gene TRBD1, 6 bases. Trimming removed 4 bases at V and 3 bases at J, with 12 bases between. The CDR3 is 14 amino acids. Germline CDR1 reads ENHRY; CDR2 reads SYGVKD. CDR3 amino acids: CAISVRGLDTEAFF. In DNA form, the CDR3 reads TGTGCCATCAGTGTTAGGGGGTTGGACACTGAAGCTTTCTTT.

V is TRBV6-5 and J is TRBJ2-5; 8 bases map to TRBD1. The CDR3 is 15 amino acids. Germline lookup yields CDR1 MNHEY and CDR2 SVGAGI. Unmatched junction bases numbered 6, after V lost 1 base and J lost 5 bases. The CDR3 region has the DNA TGTGCCAGCAGTTACTTTCAGGGGGCACAGGAGACCCAGTACTTC. Translated: CASSYFQGAQETQYF.

This rearrangement joins TRBV7-9 to TRBJ1-5; TRBD1 is a possible D gene (5 bases). V lost 3 bases and J lost 0, with 9 bases in between. The CDR3 is 15 amino acids. CDR1 SEHNR and CDR2 FQNEAQ come from the germline V gene (reference sequence). As DNA, the CDR3 is TGTGCCAGCAGCTTTCCGGGGGGTAGCAATCAGCCCCAGCATTTT. This codes for CASSFPGGSNQPQHF.

This clone was detected only a few times. The chain has TRBV5-1 and TRBJ1-2, with 11 positions matching TRBD1. Unmatched junction bases numbered 12, after V lost 3 bases and J lost 8 bases. The germline V gene encodes CDR1 SGHRS and CDR2 YFSETQ. This CDR3 is 16 amino acids long. The CDR3, as DNA: TGCGCCAGCAGCTCCAGGACAGGGGGCTTTAGTGAGGGCTACACCTTC. It yields the protein CASSSRTGGFSEGYTF.

This clone has a single count. V and J are TRBV27 and TRBJ2-1; 10 bases agree with TRBD2. The CDR3 covers 14 residues. Germline CDR1 reads MNHEY; CDR2 reads SMNVEV (reference sequence). V trimming: 2 bases; J trimming: 9 bases; junction bases outside the gene matches: 4. The CDR3 is CASSLTSGMREQFF. Here the CDR3 DNA reads TGTGCCAGCAGTTTAACTAGCGGGATGCGTGAGCAGTTCTTC.

V is TRBV15 and J is TRBJ2-3; 7 bases line up with TRBD1. CDR1 is LNHNV and CDR2 is YYDKDF in the germline V gene (reference sequence). The CDR3 runs to 16 residues. The V and J ends lost 2 bases and 10 bases, in that order; junction bases with no gene match: 15. CDR3 coding DNA: TGTGCCACCAGCAGATCGACCGGGACAGCGAACGATCCGCAGTATTTT. As protein: CATSRSTGTANDPQYF.

The V and J genes are TRBV19 and TRBJ2-5; D gene ambiguous. The CDR3 is 13 amino acids. Trimming took off 5 bases at V and 4 bases at J, with 11 bases between the two ends. Per germline, CDR1 LNHDA and CDR2 SQIVND (reference sequence). This CDR3 reads CASSPLSGETQYF. In nucleotides, the CDR3 is TGTGCCAGTAGTCCTCTTTCGGGAGAGACCCAGTACTTC.

About this clone itself: Mismatch with germline at one junction end may stem from a read error. This chain connects TRBV28 to TRBJ2-1; no reliable D call. CDR3 length equals 14 residues. Germline CDR1 reads MDHEN; CDR2 reads SYDVKM. In nucleotides, the CDR3 is TGTGCCAGCAGTTTACTTGGCTCCAACAATGAGCAGTTCTTC. The encoded protein is CASSLLGSNNEQFF.

This rearrangement joins TRBV18 to TRBJ2-6; D is unresolved. Germline-derived CDR1 and CDR2 are KGHSH and LQKENI. Deletions cut 2 bases from V and 1 base from J, with 6 bases between. This CDR3 is built from 15 residues. CDR3 in amino acids: CASSPGSSGANVLTF. CDR3 DNA sequence: TGTGCCAGCTCACCAGGTAGTTCTGGGGCCAACGTCCTGACTTTC.

The rearrangement uses TRBV29-1 and TRBJ2-1; 8 nucleotides agree with TRBD2. There are 12 residues in the CDR3. Trimming removed 6 bases from V and 9 bases from J; junction bases left unmatched: 7. The germline V gene has CDR1 SQVTM and CDR2 ANQGSEA. CDR3 in DNA: TGCAGCGTGGGGACTAGATTGAGTGAGCAGTTCTTC. Translating it yields CSVGTRLSEQFF.

V and J are TRBV13 and TRBJ2-3; D perhaps matches TRBD2 (5 bases). Germline CDR1 reads PRHDT; CDR2 reads FYEKMQ (reference sequence). The length of the CDR3 is 14 residues. V was trimmed by 5 bases and J by 3 bases, leaving 12 bases between them. This chain's CDR3 is CASSKAWRTDTQYF. Here the CDR3 DNA reads TGTGCCAGCAGCAAGGCTTGGAGGACAGATACGCAGTATTTT.

This chain joins TRBV9 and TRBJ1-6, with unresolved D. V was trimmed by 5 bases and J by 9 bases, leaving 12 bases between them. Per the germline V gene, CDR1 is SGDLS and CDR2 is YYNGEE. CDR3 length equals 13 residues. The CDR3 DNA follows: TGTGCCAGCAGAGGAAGCGAATCTTCACCCCTCCACTTT. Translated: CASRGSESSPLHF.

This chain joins TRBV7-7 and TRBJ2-1; 8 bases map to TRBD2. CDR1 is SSHAT, CDR2 FNYEAQ, per germline (reference sequence). V lost 1 base, J lost 1 base, and 3 bases stayed unmatched. The CDR3 is made up of 16 amino acids. The CDR3 region is CASSLESGSSYNEQFF. The CDR3 DNA is TGTGCCAGCAGCTTAGAGAGCGGGAGTTCCTACAATGAGCAGTTCTTC.

The chain combines TRBV5-5 with TRBJ1-5; D not resolved. The V gene lost 0 bases and the J gene lost 1 base, with 2 bases spanning the gap. The CDR3 sequence is 13 residues long. The germline V gene encodes CDR1 SGHKS and CDR2 YYEKEE (reference sequence). This CDR3 is CASSLVSNQPQHF. CDR3 in DNA: TGTGCCAGCAGCTTGGTAAGCAATCAGCCCCAGCATTTT.

This chain links TRBV9 with TRBJ1-2, with D unresolved. Per the germline V gene, CDR1 is SGDLS and CDR2 is YYNGEE. This CDR3 comprises 16 residues. Trimming removed 0 bases from V and 7 bases from J, with 19 bases in between. CDR3 sequence reads: CASSVAPRGWEGGYTF. CDR3 coding DNA: TGTGCCAGCAGCGTAGCACCCCGGGGATGGGAGGGTGGCTACACCTTC. The full variable domain, with the rest looked up from reference TRBV9 and TRBJ1-2, is DSGVTQTPKHLITATGQRVTLRCSPRSGDLSVYWYQQSLDQGLQFLIQYYNGEERAKGNILERFSAQQFPDLHSELNLSSLELGDSALYFCASSVAPRGWEGGYTFGSGTRLTVV.

V is TRBV6-4 and J is TRBJ1-2; 8 nucleotides match TRBD1. The CDR3 totals 15 residues. Germline CDR1 and CDR2: MRHNA and SNTAGT. V lost 2 bases and J lost 9; bases outside the gene matches: 11. The chain's CDR3 is CASSDRGQDAGRYTF. CDR3 bases: TGTGCCAGCAGTGACCGGGGACAGGACGCGGGTCGCTACACCTTC.

This rearrangement joins TRBV5-1 to TRBJ2-7; 8 bases line up with TRBD2. CDR1 is SGHRS and CDR2 is YFSETQ in the germline V gene. V gave up 0 bases and J gave up 5 bases; unmatched junction bases: 1. The CDR3 totals 13 residues. The CDR3 DNA sequence: TGCGCCAGCAGCTTGGGAGCGGGAGACGAGCAGTACTTC. Its protein is CASSLGAGDEQYF.

V gene TRBV10-3 combines with J gene TRBJ1-2; TRBD1 agrees at 9 bases. The CDR3 length is 16 residues. Trimming removed 3 bases from V and 1 base from J; junction bases left unmatched: 6. From germline, CDR1 is ENHRY and CDR2 SYGVKD. The CDR3 is CAISDPGTGRNYGYTF. The CDR3 region has the DNA TGTGCCATCAGTGACCCTGGGACAGGGCGTAACTATGGCTACACCTTC.

The V call is TRBV6-1, the J call TRBJ1-5; no firm D call. The germline V and J ends were trimmed by 4 bases and 4 bases, with 8 bases remaining between them. Per germline, CDR1 MNHNS and CDR2 SASEGT. CDR3 length equals 13 residues. The CDR3 nucleotides read TGTGCCAGCAGTGTTGAGGTAAATCAGCCCCAGCATTTT. This gives the protein CASSVEVNQPQHF.

The CDR3 is CASSVDGLAGAPLYNEQFF. CDR3 coding DNA: TGTGCCAGCAGCGTAGACGGACTAGCGGGAGCCCCTTTGTACAATGAGCAGTTCTTC. The rearrangement links TRBV9 to TRBJ2-1; 13 bases map to TRBD2. CDR3 size: 19 residues. Germline V gene lookup returns CDR1 SGDLS and CDR2 YYNGEE. With V trimmed by 0 bases and J by 4 bases, 10 bases remained unmatched.

V gene TRBV6-5 combines with J gene TRBJ2-7, with unresolved D. V lost 0 bases, J lost 3 bases, and 6 bases lay in between. Per germline, CDR1 MNHEY and CDR2 SVGAGI. CDR3 size: 13 residues. The CDR3 DNA reads as TGTGCCAGCAGTTACTCGGGCAGCTACGAGCAGTACTTC. Translated: CASSYSGSYEQYF.

The chain uses TRBV27 and TRBJ1-2, with no clear D. V was cut by 3 bases and J by 6 bases, with 11 bases left in between. The germline V gene encodes CDR1 MNHEY and CDR2 SMNVEV (reference sequence). The length of the CDR3 is 13 residues. The CDR3, as DNA: TGTGCCAGCAGTTTTCGGGGAATTGATGGCTACACCTTC. It specifies CASSFRGIDGYTF.